Sequencing of this T cell receptor beta chain was carried out in a study of Graves' ophthalmopathy and Graves' hyperthyroidism. Study context: At the time of initial diagnosis and before any treatment, peripheral blood was collected.

This clonotype was observed at least ten times. Using RNA transcripts, the TCR beta CDR3 regions were amplified. The first-round RT-PCR employed HTBI primers together with the Qiagen OneStep RT-PCR kit. A multiplex PCR was then performed as the second round. TCRdb passed the multiplex PCR reads through MiXCR, listing each CDR3 protein once. The profile shows more than 550,000 distinct CDR3 sequences, about 41% of them singletons. The CDR3 length is 13 residues. Trimming at V came to 7 bases and at J to 0 bases, leaving 2 bases not matched to a gene. The germline V gene has CDR1 SQVTM and CDR2 ANQGSEA.

The chain combines TRBV29-1 with TRBJ1-2; 10 bases align to TRBD1. The source is an adult man with Graves' ophthalmopathy. Specimen: peripheral blood. The chain's CDR3 is CSADRGTNYGYTF. The CDR3 bases are TGCAGCGCGGACAGGGGGACTAACTATGGCTACACCTTC.